This T cell receptor (beta chain) was obtained from a study of cytomegalovirus exposure and HLA in healthy donors. In regard to this clone: The antigen remains unidentified.

This PCR relied on a set of 60 Vbeta primers and 13 Jbeta primers. In the authors' methods: The authors later counted roughly 87 million unique TCR beta chains, approximately 10 million of them shared. Here immunoSEQ multiplex PCR was the method, and the copy in TCRdb shows in-frame clones only, minus some. V and J calls and clone size come straight from that table; D and trimming were deduced from the DNA. The repertoire consists of over 150,000 clones, with 80% to 90% occurring once and the leading ten covering 4.8%. Study-level results: Later analysis identified several of the most significant clusters that appeared linked to common viral pathogens. Researchers reported in a later analysis that a missense DCLRE1C variant was tied to TCR beta V- and J-gene trimming.

Sequenced sample: PBMCs. This TCR was sampled from a girl aged 10 to 17 in good health and CMV-seropositive.

The CDR3 bases are TGTGCCAGCAGCTCCACGCAACATCCTAACTATGGCTACACCTTC. Protein sequence: CASSSTQHPNYGYTF. This chain connects TRBV5-6 to TRBJ1-2; D is unresolved. There are 15 residues in the CDR3. V was trimmed by 3 bases and J by 0 bases, leaving 12 bases between them. CDR1 and CDR2 (germline): SGHDT, YYEEEE.